This T cell receptor (beta chain) originates from a study of vaccination effects on CD4 cells after COVID-19. The wider study: Early after vaccination, and again late, a few convalescent patients were sampled.

Cells that had been cultured for 10 days were the source of isolated CD4+ T cells. According to PCR results, the person was infected with SARS-CoV-2 between March and December 2020. As their vaccination, participants received two doses of either BNT162b2 or mRNA-1273. Concerning this clone itself: Its antigen remains unknown.

Here immunoSEQ multiplex PCR was the method, and the copy in TCRdb shows in-frame clones only, minus some. The profile shows 40,000 to 45,000 clones, 76% of them singletons. The CDR3 runs 16 residues. V gave up 0 bases and J gave up 3 bases, with 12 bases separating them. Germline assignment: CDR1 SGHTA and CDR2 FQGTGA. Whole-study results and caveats: Clones induced by infection and by vaccine showed marked clonal contraction late after vaccination.

This clonotype was sampled from a human donor who had a prior SARS-CoV-2 infection. Material: CD4+ T cells from PBMCs cultured without peptide, obtained after COVID-19 vaccination. This chain links TRBV7-3 with TRBJ2-1; TRBD1 might be the D (6 bases). The CDR3 nucleotides are TGTGCCAGCAGCTTAACATTGGGCAGGGGCTACAATGAGCAGTTCTTC. Its protein product is CASSLTLGRGYNEQFF. Together with reference TRBV7-3 and TRBJ2-1, the CDR3 gives the full variable domain: GAGVSQTPSNKVTEKGKYVELRCDPISGHTALYWYRQSLGQGPEFLIYFQGTGAADDSGLPNDRFFAVRPEGSVSTLKIQRTERGDSAVYLCASSLTLGRGYNEQFFGPGTRLTVL.